This T cell receptor (beta chain) was captured by sequencing in a study of blood T cell repertoires in COVID-19. For the study at large: Samples came from the United States, Italy and Spain, spanning acute and convalescent COVID-19. PBMCs, B-cell-depleted T cells, or T cells provided the cDNA or gDNA that made up the material.

This clone was seen a single time. Under the authors' procedure: By means of reference gene primer amplification, nucleated cell counts were estimated. TCRdb's copy holds only in-frame clones and misses some; the assay was immunoSEQ multiplex PCR. Clonal size and the V and J genes are those of that table, whereas D and trimming came from the DNA. This sample has fewer than 200,000 clones, with approximately 86% found just once. Trimming shortened V by 6 bases and J by 2 bases, and 15 bases separated the two germline ends. The germline gives CDR1 ENHRY, CDR2 SYGVKD. The CDR3 extends over 15 amino acids.

The sequenced material came from peripheral blood. J is TRBJ2-3 and V is TRBV10-3; TRBD1 is a possible D gene (6 bases). The receptor was derived from a man aged 45 to 65 with active or convalescent COVID-19. The CDR3 coding sequence is TGTGCCATCAGCTTCCTGACAGGCGACACAGATACGCAGTATTTT. It encodes CAISFLTGDTDTQYF.